This T cell receptor (beta chain) was observed in a study of T cell responses to AZD1222 COVID-19 vaccine. Here immunoSEQ multiplex PCR was the method, and the copy in TCRdb shows in-frame clones only, minus some. The table has about 100,000 clones, about 88% seen once. This material consisted of peripheral blood, taken on day 0 of AZD1222 vaccination. This TCR derives from an adult in good health.

The CDR3 loop is CAWSEGGSNQPQHF. The CDR3 DNA is TGTGCCTGGAGTGAGGGGGGAAGCAATCAGCCCCAGCATTTT. The rearrangement uses TRBV30 and TRBJ1-5; the D gene is possibly TRBD1 (6 bases). The germline gives CDR1 GTSNPN, CDR2 SVGIG (reference sequence). V was trimmed by 1 base and J by 1 base, leaving 8 bases between them. This CDR3 spans 14 amino acids.